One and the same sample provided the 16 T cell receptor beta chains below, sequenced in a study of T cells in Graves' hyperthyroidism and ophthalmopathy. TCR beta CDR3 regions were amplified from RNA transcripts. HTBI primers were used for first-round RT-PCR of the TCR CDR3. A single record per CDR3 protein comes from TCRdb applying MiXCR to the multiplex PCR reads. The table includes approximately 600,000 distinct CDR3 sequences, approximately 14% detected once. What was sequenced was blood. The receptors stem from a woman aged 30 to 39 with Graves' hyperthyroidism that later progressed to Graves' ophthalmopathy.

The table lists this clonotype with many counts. This CDR3 reads CASSPRLAGETEQFF. The CDR3 nucleotides are TGTGCCAGCAGTCCTAGACTAGCGGGAGAAACTGAGCAGTTCTTC. This sequence joins TRBV27 and TRBJ2-1, with TRBD2 identical over 12 bases. This CDR3 contains 15 residues. Trimming at V came to 5 bases and at J to 9 bases, leaving 8 bases not matched to a gene. Germline CDR1 and CDR2: MNHEY and SMNVEV (reference sequence).

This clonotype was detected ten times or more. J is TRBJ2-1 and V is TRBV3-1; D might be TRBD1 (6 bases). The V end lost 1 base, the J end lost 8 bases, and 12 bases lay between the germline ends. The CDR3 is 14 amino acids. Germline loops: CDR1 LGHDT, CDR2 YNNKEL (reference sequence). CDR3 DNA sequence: TGTGCCAGCAGCCAAGTAACAGGGTGGGATGAGCAGTTCTTC. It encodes CASSQVTGWDEQFF.

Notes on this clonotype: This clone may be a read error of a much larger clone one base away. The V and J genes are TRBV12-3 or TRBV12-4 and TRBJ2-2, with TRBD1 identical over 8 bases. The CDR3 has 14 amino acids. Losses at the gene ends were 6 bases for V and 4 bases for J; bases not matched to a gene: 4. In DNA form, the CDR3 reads TGTGCCAGCAGGGGCAGGGGGCGCACCGGGGAGCTGTTTTTT. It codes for CASRGRGRTGELFF.

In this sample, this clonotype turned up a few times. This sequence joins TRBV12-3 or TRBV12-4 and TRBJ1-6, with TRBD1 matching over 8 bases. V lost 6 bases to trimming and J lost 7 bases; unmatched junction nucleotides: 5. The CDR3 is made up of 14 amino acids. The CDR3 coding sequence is TGTGCCAGCAGAGGACAGGGCGAGAATTCACCCCTCCACTTT. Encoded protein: CASRGQGENSPLHF.

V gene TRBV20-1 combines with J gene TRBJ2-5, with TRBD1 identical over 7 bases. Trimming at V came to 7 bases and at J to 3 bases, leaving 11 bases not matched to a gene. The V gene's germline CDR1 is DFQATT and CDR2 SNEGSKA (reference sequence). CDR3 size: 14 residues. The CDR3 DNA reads TGCAGTGGACTGAGGGGGACAGCAGAAGAGACCCAGTACTTC. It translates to CSGLRGTAEETQYF.

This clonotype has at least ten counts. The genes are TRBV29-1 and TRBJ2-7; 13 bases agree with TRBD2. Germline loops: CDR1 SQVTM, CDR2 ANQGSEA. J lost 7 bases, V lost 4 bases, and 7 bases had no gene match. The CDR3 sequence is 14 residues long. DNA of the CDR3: TGCAGCGTTGTTACGGGACTAGCGGGGAGAGAGCAGTACTTC. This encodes CSVVTGLAGREQYF.

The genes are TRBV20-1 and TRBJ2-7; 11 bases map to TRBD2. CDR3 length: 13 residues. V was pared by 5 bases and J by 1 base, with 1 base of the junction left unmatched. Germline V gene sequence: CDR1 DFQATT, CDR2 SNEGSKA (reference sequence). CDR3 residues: CSAASGGSYEQYF. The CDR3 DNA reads TGCAGTGCTGCTAGCGGGGGGTCCTACGAGCAGTACTTC.

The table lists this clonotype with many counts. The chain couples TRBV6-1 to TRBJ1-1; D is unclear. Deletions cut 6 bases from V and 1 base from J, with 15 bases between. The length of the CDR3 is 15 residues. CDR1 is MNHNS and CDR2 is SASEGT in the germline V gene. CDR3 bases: TGTGCCAGCAGAATGCGGAGTTGGGGGAACACTGAAGCTTTCTTT. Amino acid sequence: CASRMRSWGNTEAFF.

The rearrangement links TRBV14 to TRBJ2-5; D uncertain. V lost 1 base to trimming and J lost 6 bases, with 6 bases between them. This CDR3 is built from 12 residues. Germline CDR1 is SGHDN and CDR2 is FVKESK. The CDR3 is CASSQAGKTQYF. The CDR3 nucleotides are TGTGCCAGCAGCCAAGCTGGAAAGACCCAGTACTTC.

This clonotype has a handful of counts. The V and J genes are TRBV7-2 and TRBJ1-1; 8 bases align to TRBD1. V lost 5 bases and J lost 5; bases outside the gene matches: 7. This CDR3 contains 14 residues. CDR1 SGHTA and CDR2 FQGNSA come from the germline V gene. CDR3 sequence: CASSRQGMGTEAFF. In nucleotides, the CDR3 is TGTGCCAGCAGCCGACAGGGGATGGGGACTGAAGCTTTCTTT.

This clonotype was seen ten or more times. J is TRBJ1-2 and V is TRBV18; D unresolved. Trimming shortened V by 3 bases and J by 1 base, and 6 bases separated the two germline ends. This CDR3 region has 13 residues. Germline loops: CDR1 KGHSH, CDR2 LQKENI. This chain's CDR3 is CASSPPSNYGYTF. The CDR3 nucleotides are TGTGCCAGCTCACCGCCCAGTAACTATGGCTACACCTTC.

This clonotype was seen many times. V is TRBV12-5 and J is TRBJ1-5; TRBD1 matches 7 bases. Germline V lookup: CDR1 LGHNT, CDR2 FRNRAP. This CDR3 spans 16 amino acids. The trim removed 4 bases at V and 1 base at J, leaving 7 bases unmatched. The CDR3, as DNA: TGTGCTAGTGGTTGGGACAGTCAAGGAAGCAATCAGCCCCAGCATTTT. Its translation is CASGWDSQGSNQPQHF.

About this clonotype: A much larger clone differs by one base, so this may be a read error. The CDR3 DNA reads as TGTGCCAGCAGCGAGCAACAGGGGACCGGGGAGCTGTTTTTT. This gives the protein CASSEQQGTGELFF. This chain links TRBV7-2 with TRBJ2-2, with 7 bases matching TRBD1. The V and J ends lost 5 bases and 5 bases, in that order; junction bases with no gene match: 5. The CDR3 covers 14 residues. In germline, CDR1 is SGHTA, CDR2 FQGNSA.

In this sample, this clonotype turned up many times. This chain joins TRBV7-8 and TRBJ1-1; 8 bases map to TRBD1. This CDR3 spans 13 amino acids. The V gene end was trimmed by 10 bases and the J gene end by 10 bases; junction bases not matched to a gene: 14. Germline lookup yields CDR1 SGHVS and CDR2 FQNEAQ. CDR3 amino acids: CATGTGPGKGAFF. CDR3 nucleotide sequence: TGTGCCACCGGGACAGGACCCGGTAAGGGAGCTTTCTTT.

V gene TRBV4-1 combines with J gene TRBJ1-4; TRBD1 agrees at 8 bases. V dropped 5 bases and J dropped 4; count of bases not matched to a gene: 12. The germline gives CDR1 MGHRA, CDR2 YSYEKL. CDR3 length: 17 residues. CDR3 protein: CASSTLRTGTNNEKLFF. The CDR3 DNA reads TGCGCCAGCAGCACCCTTCGGACAGGGACTAATAATGAAAAACTGTTTTTT.

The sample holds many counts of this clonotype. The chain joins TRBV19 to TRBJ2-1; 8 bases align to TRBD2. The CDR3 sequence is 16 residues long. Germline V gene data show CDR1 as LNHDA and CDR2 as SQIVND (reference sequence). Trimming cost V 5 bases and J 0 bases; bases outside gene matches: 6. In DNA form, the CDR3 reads TGTGCCAGTAGTGAAATAGCGGGGAACTCCTACAATGAGCAGTTCTTC. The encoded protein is CASSEIAGNSYNEQFF.